Following are 24 T cell receptor beta chains from one sample sequenced in a study of glioma-infiltrating T cells. Amplification of TCR alpha and beta CDR3 regions from RNA used iRepertoire nested multiplex PCR. TCRdb analysed the multiplex PCR reads with MiXCR anew, one entry per CDR3 protein. The repertoire holds a few hundred thousand distinct CDR3 sequences, with about two fifths as singletons. Sequenced material: glioma tissue, nonneoplastic brain tissue, or PBMCs (not recorded which). These receptors were taken from a human donor with low-grade glioma or glioblastoma, undergoing nonglioma brain surgery, or in good health (not recorded which).

This clonotype has just one count. A much larger clone lies a single base off, so this may be a read error. The gene calls are TRBV7-9 and TRBJ2-3, with D maybe TRBD1 (5 bases). Germline V CDR1 and CDR2: SEHNR, FQNEAQ (reference sequence). CDR3 length equals 13 residues. V lost 2 bases, J lost 9 bases, and 12 bases lay in between. DNA of the CDR3: TGTGCCAGCAGCTTAAGCTGGAAGGGGACGCAGTATTTT. It encodes CASSLSWKGTQYF.

The V call is TRBV7-2, the J call TRBJ1-3; no clear D gene. CDR3 length equals 15 residues. Germline V gene data show CDR1 as SGHTA and CDR2 as FQGNSA. Trimming pared 6 bases from V and 0 bases from J, leaving 12 bases between. The CDR3 is CASSTKRSSGNTIYF. The CDR3 nucleotides read TGTGCCAGCAGTACTAAGAGATCCTCTGGAAACACCATATATTTT. Based on the CDR3 plus reference TRBV7-2 and TRBJ1-3, the full variable domain is GAGVSQSPSNKVTEKGKDVELRCDPISGHTALYWYRQSLGQGLEFLIYFQGNSAPDKSGLPSDRFSAERTGGSVSTLTIQRTQQEDSAVYLCASSTKRSSGNTIYFGEGSWLTVV.

This clonotype was seen more than once but under ten times. This sequence joins TRBV7-9 and TRBJ1-4; the match to TRBD1 covers 8 bases. CDR1 is SEHNR and CDR2 is FQNEAQ in the germline V gene (reference sequence). The V and J ends lost 2 bases and 3 bases, in that order; junction bases with no gene match: 5. The CDR3 length is 16 residues. The CDR3 sequence: CASSLIGQGANEKLFF. The CDR3 DNA reads as TGTGCCAGCAGCTTAATCGGACAGGGCGCTAATGAAAAACTGTTTTTT.

This clonotype has a handful of counts. J is TRBJ2-1 and V is TRBV7-2, with 9 bases matching TRBD2. V shed 6 bases and J 5 bases; nucleotides not matched to a gene: 8. This CDR3 is built from 15 residues. CDR1 and CDR2 from the germline V gene are SGHTA and FQGNSA. The CDR3 protein is CASSFLAGLNNEQFF. CDR3 DNA: TGTGCCAGCAGTTTTCTAGCGGGACTAAACAATGAGCAGTTCTTC.

On this clonotype itself: A much larger clone differs by one base, so this may be a read error. No conserved phenylalanine or tryptophan ends this CDR3, so it is likely a read error. The gene calls are TRBV20-1 and TRBJ1-2, with a weak D call TRBD1 (5 bases). V shed 3 bases and J shed 2 bases, with 10 bases lying between them. CDR3 size: 13 residues. Looked up from germline, CDR1 is DFQATT and CDR2 is SNEGSKA (reference sequence). The CDR3 bases are TGCAGTGCTAGCGGGGGAAGGAACTATGGCTACACCCTC. It specifies CSASGGRNYGYTL.

Comments on this clonotype: One base away lies a much larger clone, so this may be a sequencing read error. V and J are TRBV28 and TRBJ1-2, with D perhaps TRBD1 (6 bases). The germline V gene encodes CDR1 MDHEN and CDR2 SYDVKM. The CDR3 runs 14 residues. CDR3: CASSLLRTAYGYSF. The CDR3 region has the DNA TGTGCCAGCAGTTTACTTAGGACAGCTTATGGCTACAGCTTC.

The gene calls are TRBV7-9 and TRBJ1-1; D is uncertain. V was clipped by 3 bases and J by 0 bases, with 11 bases between them. The germline gives CDR1 SEHNR, CDR2 FQNEAQ (reference sequence). The CDR3 contains 15 residues. The CDR3, as DNA: TGTGCCAGCAGCTTGTTAAGCGGGTTGAACACTGAAGCTTTCTTT. Translating it yields CASSLLSGLNTEAFF.

This clonotype was observed a handful of times. The chain recombines TRBV2 with TRBJ1-5; D gene unclear. CDR1 and CDR2 from the germline V gene are SNHLY and FYNNEI. The V end was cut by 6 bases, the J end by 4 bases, with 10 bases between. CDR3 length: 13 residues. This CDR3 reads CASRLRENQPQHF. As DNA, the CDR3 is TGTGCCAGCAGGTTACGGGAGAATCAGCCCCAGCATTTT.

The chain recombines TRBV19 with TRBJ2-6; the D is unclear. Between the trimmed V and J ends, which lost 1 base and 0 bases, there was a span of 10 bases. Germline lookup yields CDR1 LNHDA and CDR2 SQIVND (reference sequence). There are 17 residues in the CDR3. Here the CDR3 reads CASSIGNGVSGANVLTF. CDR3 DNA sequence: TGTGCCAGTAGTATAGGCAATGGGGTCTCTGGGGCCAACGTCCTGACTTTC.

There are many counts of this clonotype. The rearrangement links TRBV28 to TRBJ2-5; tentatively, D is TRBD2 (6 bases). The CDR3 loop spans 14 amino acids. Trimming stripped 3 bases from V and 1 base from J, with 9 bases between. Germline CDR1 is MDHEN and CDR2 is SYDVKM. The CDR3 loop is CASSFTSSQETQYF. DNA of the CDR3: TGTGCCAGCAGTTTTACTAGCAGCCAAGAGACCCAGTACTTC.

This clonotype showed up just a few times. V and J are TRBV4-1 and TRBJ1-2; 12 nucleotides line up with TRBD1. CDR1 is MGHRA, CDR2 YSYEKL, per germline. Trimming at V came to 3 bases and at J to 4 bases, leaving 6 bases not matched to a gene. The CDR3 contains 16 residues. For the CDR3, the DNA is TGCGCCAGCAGCCAGGCCGGGACAGGGGGCTCCTATGGCTACACCTTC. It is translated as CASSQAGTGGSYGYTF.

The rearrangement uses TRBV7-9 and TRBJ2-3, with TRBD2 matching over 7 bases. Losses at the gene ends were 2 bases for V and 2 bases for J; bases not matched to a gene: 4. CDR1 is SEHNR, CDR2 FQNEAQ, per germline (reference sequence). CDR3 size: 15 residues. DNA for the CDR3: TGTGCCAGCAGCTTACCTAGCGGAATCACAGATACGCAGTATTTT. This translates into CASSLPSGITDTQYF.

V gene TRBV5-4 combines with J gene TRBJ1-1; D ambiguous. Germline V gene sequence: CDR1 SGHNT, CDR2 YYREEE (reference sequence). V was cut by 4 bases and J by 7 bases, with 11 bases left in between. The CDR3 sequence is 12 residues long. DNA of the CDR3: TGTGCCAGCAGCCCAGGATACATTGAAGCTTTCTTT. As protein: CASSPGYIEAFF. The complete variable domain, with remaining parts taken from reference TRBV5-4 and TRBJ1-1, reads ETGVTQSPTHLIKTRGQQVTLRCSSQSGHNTVSWYQQALGQGPQFIFQYYREEENGRGNFPPRFSGLQFPNYSSELNVNALELDDSALYLCASSPGYIEAFFGQGTRLTVV.

The chain recombines TRBV12-3 or TRBV12-4 with TRBJ1-1; D is uncertain. V shed 2 bases and J shed 3 bases, with 10 bases lying between them. The length of the CDR3 is 14 residues. The CDR3 region is CASSLRHLDTEAFF. DNA of the CDR3: TGTGCCAGCAGTTTACGCCACCTCGACACTGAAGCTTTCTTT.

This clonotype was picked up a small number of times. The chain employs TRBV4-1 and TRBJ2-7; no clear D. CDR3 length: 15 amino acids. Deletions cut 0 bases from V and 1 base from J, with 10 bases between. From germline, CDR1 is MGHRA and CDR2 YSYEKL. The CDR3 DNA reads TGCGCCAGCAGCCAAGAATTCATGGGTTCCTACGAGCAGTACTTC. This sequence encodes CASSQEFMGSYEQYF.

V is TRBV20-1 and J is TRBJ2-7, with D perhaps matching TRBD1 or TRBD2 (5 bases each). V was cut by 3 bases and J by 4 bases, with 16 bases left in between. CDR3 length: 14 amino acids. Per germline, CDR1 DFQATT and CDR2 SNEGSKA (reference sequence). The CDR3 DNA is TGCAGTGCTAGCCCCGGGACCCTCCCTTACGAGCAGTACTTC. Translation: CSASPGTLPYEQYF.

The chain employs TRBV10-2 and TRBJ1-2; D is unclear. This CDR3 comprises 12 residues. Germline loops: CDR1 WSHSY, CDR2 SAAADI. Trimming took off 9 bases at V and 5 bases at J, with 13 bases between the two ends. The CDR3 loop reads CARRPTPYGYTF. The CDR3 nucleotides are TGCGCCAGAAGGCCCACCCCGTATGGCTACACCTTC.

The rearrangement joins TRBV5-1 to TRBJ2-7, with TRBD1 as a possible D gene (6 bases). The CDR3 is made up of 15 amino acids. The ends were cut back, 0 bases at V and 6 bases at J, with 16 bases in the middle. CDR1 SGHRS and CDR2 YFSETQ come from the germline V gene. As DNA, the CDR3 is TGCGCCAGCAGCTTGGCCGGGACACGGGTGAGCGAGCAGTACTTC. Its protein product is CASSLAGTRVSEQYF.

This clonotype was found many times. The chain is built from TRBV6-6 and TRBJ2-7; 7 bases fit TRBD2. The CDR3 runs 15 residues. Trimming cost V 2 bases and J 1 base; bases outside gene matches: 5. Germline-derived CDR1 and CDR2 are MNHNY and SVGAGI (reference sequence). Here the CDR3 reads CASSYVSGGSYEQYF. The CDR3, as DNA: TGTGCCAGCAGTTACGTGTCGGGAGGATCCTACGAGCAGTACTTC.

This chain joins TRBV7-2 and TRBJ2-1; 9 bases match TRBD2. Germline V gives CDR1 SGHTA, CDR2 FQGNSA. This CDR3 spans 15 amino acids. The J segment lost 4 bases and the V segment lost 3 bases, leaving 4 bases of the junction unmatched. This chain's CDR3 is CASSFGSGRYNEQFF. In DNA form, the CDR3 reads TGTGCCAGCAGCTTCGGTAGCGGGAGATACAATGAGCAGTTCTTC.

The chain carries TRBV4-1 and TRBJ2-7; D might be TRBD1 or TRBD2, each matching 5 bases. Trimming left V 0 bases short and J 3 bases short, with 18 bases between. Germline CDR1 is MGHRA and CDR2 is YSYEKL. The CDR3 consists of 17 residues. CDR3 in amino acids: CASSQDIASQGVYEQYF. The CDR3, as DNA: TGCGCCAGCAGCCAAGATATTGCTAGCCAGGGAGTCTACGAGCAGTACTTC.

J is TRBJ2-5 and V is TRBV5-8; no definite D call. Germline V lookup: CDR1 SGHTS, CDR2 YDEGEE. The CDR3 covers 12 residues. The V end was cut by 2 bases, the J end by 5 bases, with 7 bases between. CDR3 protein: CASSLSFETQYF. CDR3 nucleotide sequence: TGTGCCAGCAGCTTATCGTTTGAGACCCAGTACTTC. Based on the CDR3 plus reference TRBV5-8 and TRBJ2-5, the full variable domain is EAGVTQSPTHLIKTRGQQATLRCSPISGHTSVYWYQQALGLGLQFLLWYDEGEERNRGNFPPRFSGRQFPNYSSELNVNALELEDSALYLCASSLSFETQYFGPGTRLLVL.

Remarks on this clonotype: One end of the junction does not line up with germline, which may come from a read error. V usage is TRBV28 and J usage is TRBJ1-1, with unresolved D. CDR3 length equals 14 residues. Germline-derived CDR1 and CDR2 are MDHEN and SYDVKM. The chain's CDR3 is CASSLLDGNTDAFF. The CDR3 nucleotides are TGTGCCAGCAGTTTATTGGACGGGAACACTGATGCTTTCTTT. The full variable domain, its missing parts supplied by reference TRBV28 and TRBJ1-1, is DVKVTQSSRYLVKRTGEKVFLECVQDMDHENMFWYRQDPGLGLRLIYFSYDVKMKEKGDIPEGYSVSREKKERFSLILESASTNQTSMYLCASSLLDGNTDAFFGQGTRLTVV.

About this clonotype: A much bigger clone sits one base away, suggesting this may be a read error. The chain is built from TRBV28 and TRBJ2-5; D gene uncertain. The CDR3 is made up of 12 amino acids. CDR1 and CDR2 (germline): MDHEN, SYDVKM. This CDR3 is CARSLWGETQYF. The CDR3 nucleotides are TGTGCCAGAAGTTTATGGGGAGAGACCCAGTACTTC.